This is a list of T cell receptor beta chains from one sample in a study of a mutant IDH1 vaccine in newly diagnosed glioma. Profiled with immunoSEQ multiplex PCR; TCRdb holds only in-frame clones, not every one. Of some 66,000 clones listed, 80% to 85% are singletons. For these TCRs, the target antigens are not known. The sample in question was PBMCs, obtained from a glioma patient whose treatment included an IDH1 peptide vaccine. These receptors all come from a man aged 25 to 45 with glioma. The CDR3 runs from the conserved cysteine through the conserved F or W. The D gene is left open where the match is weak. Where a row states a size, it is once, few, many or the class of an expanded clone; other rows omit it.

cdr3_aa: CASSLVGSFYEQYF; cdr3_nt: TGCGCCAGCAGCTTGGTGGGCAGCTTTTACGAGCAGTACTTC; clone_size: -; d_call: -; v_call: TRBV5-1; cdr3_length: 14; j_call: TRBJ2-7
cdr3_aa: CASSPEGSGNTIYF; cdr3_nt: TGTGCCAGCTCACCAGAGGGCTCTGGAAACACCATATATTTT; clone_size: -; d_call: -; v_call: TRBV18; cdr3_length: 14; j_call: TRBJ1-3
cdr3_aa: CASSPPGLNNEQFF; cdr3_nt: TGTGCCAGCAGTCCTCCGGGACTAAACAATGAGCAGTTCTTC; clone_size: -; d_call: TRBD2; v_call: TRBV2; cdr3_length: 14; j_call: TRBJ2-1
cdr3_aa: CASRNRGSYEQYF; cdr3_nt: TGTGCCAGCAGAAACAGGGGTTCCTACGAGCAGTACTTC; clone_size: -; d_call: TRBD1; v_call: TRBV25-1; cdr3_length: 13; j_call: TRBJ2-7
cdr3_aa: CASSLGQVAFF; cdr3_nt: TGCGCCAGCAGCTTGGGCCAGGTGGCTTTCTTC; clone_size: -; d_call: -; v_call: TRBV5-1; cdr3_length: 11; j_call: TRBJ1-2
cdr3_aa: CASSSPGQGNAGEQFF; cdr3_nt: TGTGCCAGTAGTAGTCCGGGACAGGGGAATGCGGGTGAGCAGTTCTTC; clone_size: -; d_call: TRBD1; v_call: TRBV19; cdr3_length: 16; j_call: TRBJ2-1
cdr3_aa: CASSSWERGGSGANVLTF; cdr3_nt: TGTGCCAGCAGCTCCTGGGAGAGGGGAGGGTCTGGGGCCAACGTCCTGACTTTC; clone_size: -; d_call: TRBD2; v_call: TRBV11-2; cdr3_length: 18; j_call: TRBJ2-6
cdr3_aa: CASSIFPDFLTDTQYF; cdr3_nt: TGTGCCAGTAGTATATTCCCGGACTTCCTCACAGATACGCAGTATTTT; clone_size: -; d_call: -; v_call: TRBV19; cdr3_length: 16; j_call: TRBJ2-3
cdr3_aa: CASSFSPKRTDYSYEQYF; cdr3_nt: TGTGCCAGCAGTTTCTCCCCTAAAAGGACAGACTACTCCTACGAGCAGTACTTC; clone_size: -; d_call: -; v_call: TRBV27; cdr3_length: 18; j_call: TRBJ2-7
cdr3_aa: CASSLALAGYNEQFF; cdr3_nt: TGCGCCAGCAGCTTGGCCTTAGCGGGGTACAATGAGCAGTTCTTC; clone_size: -; d_call: TRBD2; v_call: TRBV5-1; cdr3_length: 15; j_call: TRBJ2-1
cdr3_aa: CASSLQGSSYEQYF; cdr3_nt: TGTGCCAGCAGCTTACAGGGGAGCTCCTACGAGCAGTACTTC; clone_size: -; d_call: TRBD1; v_call: TRBV5-5; cdr3_length: 14; j_call: TRBJ2-7
cdr3_aa: CASSRGQGSSGNTIYF; cdr3_nt: TGTGCCAGCAGCCGGGGACAGGGGAGCTCTGGAAACACCATATATTTT; clone_size: -; d_call: TRBD1; v_call: TRBV5-6; cdr3_length: 16; j_call: TRBJ1-3
cdr3_aa: CASSPGTTAYTEAFF; cdr3_nt: TGTGCCAGCAGCCCTGGGACGACAGCTTACACTGAAGCTTTCTTT; clone_size: -; d_call: -; v_call: TRBV9; cdr3_length: 15; j_call: TRBJ1-1
cdr3_aa: CASSPLPTYEQYF; cdr3_nt: TGTGCCAGCAGTCCTCTACCGACATACGAGCAGTACTTC; clone_size: -; d_call: -; v_call: TRBV7-8; cdr3_length: 13; j_call: TRBJ2-7
cdr3_aa: CASSDRGSNEQFF; cdr3_nt: TGTGCCAGCAGCGACAGGGGGTCGAATGAGCAGTTCTTC; clone_size: -; d_call: TRBD1; v_call: TRBV7-7; cdr3_length: 13; j_call: TRBJ2-1
cdr3_aa: CASSQLGTFLGEQYF; cdr3_nt: TGCGCCAGCAGCCAATTGGGAACATTCCTTGGCGAGCAGTACTTC; clone_size: -; d_call: -; v_call: TRBV5-1; cdr3_length: 15; j_call: TRBJ2-7
cdr3_aa: CASSFLPVLGSSETQYF; cdr3_nt: TGCGCCAGCAGCTTCCTCCCCGTCCTAGGCAGTTCGGAGACCCAGTACTTC; clone_size: -; d_call: -; v_call: TRBV4-1; cdr3_length: 17; j_call: TRBJ2-5
cdr3_aa: CASSLSENTEAFF; cdr3_nt: TGCGCCAGCAGCTTGTCCGAGAACACTGAAGCTTTCTTT; clone_size: few; d_call: -; v_call: TRBV5-1; cdr3_length: 13; j_call: TRBJ1-1
cdr3_aa: CASSPGGASTDTQYF; cdr3_nt: TGTGCCAGCAGCCCAGGGGGCGCGAGCACAGATACGCAGTATTTT; clone_size: -; d_call: TRBD1; v_call: TRBV7-7; cdr3_length: 15; j_call: TRBJ2-3
cdr3_aa: CASSWGPEAGGPDEQFF; cdr3_nt: TGTGCCAGCAGTTGGGGTCCCGAAGCGGGGGGGCCAGATGAGCAGTTCTTC; clone_size: -; d_call: TRBD2; v_call: TRBV27; cdr3_length: 17; j_call: TRBJ2-1
cdr3_aa: CASSRQGAISTDTQYF; cdr3_nt: TGTGCCAGCAGTAGACAGGGGGCGATTAGCACAGATACGCAGTATTTT; clone_size: once; d_call: TRBD1; v_call: TRBV2; cdr3_length: 16; j_call: TRBJ2-3
cdr3_aa: CASSPRWEQYF; cdr3_nt: TGTGCCAGCAGCCCCCGATGGGAGCAGTACTTC; clone_size: -; d_call: -; v_call: TRBV7-9; cdr3_length: 11; j_call: TRBJ2-7
cdr3_aa: CASSFGLAGVETQYF; cdr3_nt: TGCGCCAGCAGTTTTGGACTAGCGGGGGTTGAGACCCAGTACTTC; clone_size: -; d_call: TRBD2; v_call: TRBV10-2; cdr3_length: 15; j_call: TRBJ2-5
cdr3_aa: CASSRSGTGGGNTEAFF; cdr3_nt: TGCGCCAGCAGCCGATCAGGGACAGGGGGAGGAAACACTGAAGCTTTCTTT; clone_size: -; d_call: TRBD1; v_call: TRBV5-1; cdr3_length: 17; j_call: TRBJ1-1
cdr3_aa: CASSLFLLPECYEQYF; cdr3_nt: TGTGCCAGCAGCTTATTTCTATTGCCGGAATGCTACGAGCAGTACTTC; clone_size: -; d_call: -; v_call: TRBV11-3; cdr3_length: 16; j_call: TRBJ2-7
cdr3_aa: CASSEGQGAVSEQYF; cdr3_nt: TGCGCCAGCAGTGAAGGACAGGGGGCCGTTAGCGAGCAGTACTTC; clone_size: -; d_call: TRBD1; v_call: TRBV10-1; cdr3_length: 15; j_call: TRBJ2-7
cdr3_aa: CASSFRPGESSYNSPLHF; cdr3_nt: TGCGCCAGCAGCTTCCGTCCAGGGGAGAGCTCCTATAATTCACCCCTCCACTTT; clone_size: -; d_call: -; v_call: TRBV5-1; cdr3_length: 18; j_call: TRBJ1-6
cdr3_aa: CASSLGQGGPYEQYF; cdr3_nt: TGCGCCAGCAGCTTGGGACAGGGGGGACCCTACGAGCAGTACTTC; clone_size: -; d_call: TRBD1; v_call: TRBV5-1; cdr3_length: 15; j_call: TRBJ2-7
cdr3_aa: CASSFQGGSGNTIYF; cdr3_nt: TGTGCCAGCAGCTTTCAGGGGGGATCTGGAAACACCATATATTTT; clone_size: -; d_call: TRBD1; v_call: TRBV7-9; cdr3_length: 15; j_call: TRBJ1-3
cdr3_aa: CASSSIPGQVLEWANVLTF; cdr3_nt: TGCGCCAGCAGCTCTATTCCGGGACAGGTCCTTGAGTGGGCCAACGTCCTGACTTTC; clone_size: -; d_call: TRBD1; v_call: TRBV5-1; cdr3_length: 19; j_call: TRBJ2-6
cdr3_aa: CASSLSLGSYEQYF; cdr3_nt: TGTGCCAGCAGTTTATCTCTAGGTTCCTACGAGCAGTACTTC; clone_size: -; d_call: -; v_call: TRBV27; cdr3_length: 14; j_call: TRBJ2-7
cdr3_aa: CASSRKKTGGLETQYF; cdr3_nt: TGTGCCAGCAGTAGGAAAAAGACAGGGGGCTTAGAGACCCAGTACTTC; clone_size: -; d_call: TRBD1; v_call: TRBV7-8; cdr3_length: 16; j_call: TRBJ2-5
cdr3_aa: CASSEGKASYEQYF; cdr3_nt: TGTGCCAGCAGTGAAGGTAAAGCTTCCTACGAGCAGTACTTC; clone_size: -; d_call: -; v_call: TRBV2; cdr3_length: 14; j_call: TRBJ2-7
cdr3_aa: CASSEETGGPNEQFF; cdr3_nt: TGTGCCAGCAGTGAGGAAACGGGGGGGCCCAATGAGCAGTTCTTC; clone_size: -; d_call: TRBD2; v_call: TRBV2; cdr3_length: 15; j_call: TRBJ2-1
cdr3_aa: CASSSLDGGGNEKLFF; cdr3_nt: TGCGCCAGCAGCTCCCTTGACGGAGGGGGTAATGAAAAACTGTTTTTT; clone_size: -; d_call: -; v_call: TRBV4-1; cdr3_length: 16; j_call: TRBJ1-4
cdr3_aa: CASTPGRGLYNEQFF; cdr3_nt: TGTGCCAGCACCCCCGGACGGGGTCTCTACAATGAGCAGTTCTTC; clone_size: -; d_call: -; v_call: TRBV7-6; cdr3_length: 15; j_call: TRBJ2-1
cdr3_aa: CASSELAGGTGELFF; cdr3_nt: TGTGCCAGCAGTGAACTGGCGGGGGGGACCGGGGAGCTGTTTTTT; clone_size: -; d_call: TRBD2; v_call: TRBV2; cdr3_length: 15; j_call: TRBJ2-2